The clone carrying this TCR beta chain ranks as medium-sized. Its cognate antigen is unknown. CDR3 length: 14 residues. CDR1 is SGHDT, CDR2 YYEEEE, per germline. V lost 6 bases to trimming and J lost 2 bases, with 12 bases between them. Multiplex touch-down PCR with TRB-A/B primers amplified rearranged V-D-J TRB sequences. Using its own MiXCR run on the multiplex PCR reads, TCRdb lists one record per CDR3 protein. Found here are approximately 2,000 distinct CDR3 sequences, roughly 25% of them singletons; the top ten hold roughly 19%. The data stem from a study of T cell repertoires in aging, cancer and after chemotherapy. Study in general: Donors were grouped into six age bands spanning 30 or younger through 70 or older. Pre- and post-chemotherapy samples were paired from glioblastoma patients treated with temozolomide-based therapy.

The template was genomic DNA from peripheral blood, not RNA. General study results and limits: In each cancer cohort, median generation probability increased across chemotherapy, suggesting thymic output rebounded.

This sequence originates from a human donor with a solid tumor. The rearrangement uses TRBV5-6 and TRBJ2-4; D is ambiguous. The sequenced sample was blood. CDR3 DNA sequence: TGTGCCAGCACCGTGGGATTGACCAAAAACATTCAGTACTTC. Translated: CASTVGLTKNIQYF. Using reference TRBV5-6 and TRBJ2-4 for the parts outside the CDR3, the full variable domain is DAGVTQSPTHLIKTRGQQVTLRCSPKSGHDTVSWYQQALGQGPQFIFQYYEEEERQRGNFPDRFSGHQFPNYSSELNVNALLLGDSALYLCASTVGLTKNIQYFGAGTRLSVL.